This T cell receptor (beta chain) stems from a study of neurological immune-mediated disorders. Study-wide points: Multiple sclerosis was found to have the least TCR clonal expansion, below healthy controls, and HTLV-1-associated myelopathy the most.

Synthesis of cDNA was accomplished via 5'RACE employing 10-nucleotide random UMIs. TCRdb re-analysed the 5' RACE reads in MiXCR, keeping a single row per CDR3 protein. This sample has roughly 21,000 distinct CDR3 sequences, with around 15% found just once. There were approximately 900,000 CD4+ or CD8+ T cells used in the sorted libraries. This clonotype was seen ten or more times. Its antigen is undetermined. Source material: CD8+ T cells from blood. The sequence came from a woman aged 18-35 years with multiple sclerosis.

For the CDR3, the DNA is TGCGCCAGCAGCCAGAGAAGAGGCACTGAAGCTTTCTTT. Amino acids: CASSQRRGTEAFF. The rearrangement uses TRBV5-1 and TRBJ1-1, with D hard to call. V was cut by 4 bases and J by 4 bases, with 11 bases left in between. The CDR3 totals 13 residues. In germline, CDR1 is SGHRS, CDR2 YFSETQ.